A single T cell receptor beta chain is shown here with its context. The data stem from a study of monozygotic twins with inflammatory bowel disease. TCRdb reanalyzed the 5' RACE reads, giving one entry per CDR3 protein sequence and no DNA. The sample holds roughly 330,000 distinct CDR3 sequences. This CDR3 is 17 amino acids long. Germline CDR1 is SGHDN and CDR2 is FVKESK. This chain connects TRBV14 to TRBJ1-1; TCRdb's D call, TRBD1, is unchecked because there is no DNA. Sequencing was carried out using blood. This TCR derives from a human donor with ulcerative colitis or Crohn's disease, or a healthy co-twin of an affected twin (not recorded which). Here the CDR3 reads CASSPFGRGQKDTEAFF.